Only a few counts were recorded for the clone carrying this TCR beta chain. TCRdb re-called the RT-PCR reads through MiXCR, storing one row per CDR3 protein. The sample includes 800,000 to 1,000,000 distinct CDR3 sequences, roughly 17% of them seen just once. This record comes from a study of patients and donors after allogeneic stem cell transplantation. Germline assignment: CDR1 SGHVS and CDR2 FNYEAQ. This CDR3 has 16 amino acids. The V gene lost 1 base and the J gene lost 1 base, with 11 bases spanning the gap. This receptor was obtained from a human donor who was either an allogeneic HSCT recipient or a stem cell or donor lymphocyte infusion donor (not recorded which). It is not recorded whose cells these are; they may come from a transplant donor. The rearrangement uses TRBV7-6 and TRBJ1-5; TRBD1 is a possible D gene (5 bases). The sample comprised blood, either unsorted or a sorted T cell fraction (not recorded which). CDR3 nucleotides: TGTGCCAGCAGCTTAGGTCTGGGGGGGAGCAATCAGCCCCAGCATTTT. Protein product: CASSLGLGGSNQPQHF. Using reference TRBV7-6 and TRBJ1-5 for the parts outside the CDR3, the full variable domain is GAGVSQSPRYKVTKRGQDVALRCDPISGHVSLYWYRQALGQGPEFLTYFNYEAQQDKSGLPNDRFSAERPEGSISTLTIQRTEQRDSAMYRCASSLGLGGSNQPQHFGDGTRLSIL.